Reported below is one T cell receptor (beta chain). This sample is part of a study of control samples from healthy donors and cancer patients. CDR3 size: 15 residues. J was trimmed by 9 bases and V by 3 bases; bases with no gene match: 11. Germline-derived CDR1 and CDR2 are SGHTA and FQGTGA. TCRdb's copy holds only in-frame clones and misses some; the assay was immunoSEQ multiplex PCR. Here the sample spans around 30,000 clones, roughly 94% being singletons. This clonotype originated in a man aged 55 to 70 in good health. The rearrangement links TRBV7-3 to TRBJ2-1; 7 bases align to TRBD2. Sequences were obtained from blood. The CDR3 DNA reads TGTGCCAGCAGCTTGACGACCGGGACTAAGCCTGAGCAGTTCTTC. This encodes CASSLTTGTKPEQFF.